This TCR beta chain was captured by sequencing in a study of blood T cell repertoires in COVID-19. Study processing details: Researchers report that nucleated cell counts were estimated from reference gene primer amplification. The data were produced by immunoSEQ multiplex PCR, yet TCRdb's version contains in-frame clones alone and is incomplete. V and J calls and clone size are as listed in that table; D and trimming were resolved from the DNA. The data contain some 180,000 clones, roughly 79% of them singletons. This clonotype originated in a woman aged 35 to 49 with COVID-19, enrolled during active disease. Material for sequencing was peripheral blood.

The CDR3 DNA reads as TGTGCCAGCATGAAACTAGCGGGAACTGAGCAGTACTTC. As protein: CASMKLAGTEQYF. The chain recombines TRBV12-3 or TRBV12-4 with TRBJ2-7, with 10 bases identical to TRBD2. The CDR3 has 13 residues. J was trimmed by 7 bases and V by 7 bases; bases with no gene match: 7.